This T cell receptor (beta chain) was sequenced during a study of T cells in Graves' hyperthyroidism and ophthalmopathy. Study background: Staff took peripheral blood when the initial diagnosis was made, before any treatment began. Findings and caveats of the study: In blood, most of the thyroid clonotypes expanded above 0.001 were also present. The model identified upcoming ophthalmopathy a median approximately six months ahead of onset. Stable hyperthyroidism was separated from ophthalmopathy by a model based on 13 V-J features.

TCR beta CDR3 sequences were amplified from RNA transcripts. When the TCR CDR3 underwent first-round RT-PCR, the HTBI primer set was used. TCRdb reanalysed the multiplex PCR reads using MiXCR and keeps one entry per CDR3 protein. The table lists 600,000 or so distinct CDR3 sequences, more than 14% of them singletons. This clonotype was recorded at least ten times. Its matching antigen is unknown. Specimen: blood. The clonotype originates from a woman between 50 and 59 years old with Graves' ophthalmopathy.

CDR3 sequence reads: CASSLLASGRASDTQYF. The CDR3 nucleotides read TGTGCCAGCAGTTTATTAGCTAGCGGGAGGGCCTCAGATACGCAGTATTTT. The V call is TRBV27, the J call TRBJ2-3; 12 bases match TRBD2. With 1 base clipped from V and 4 bases from J, the junction kept 6 bases outside the gene matches. The CDR3 runs to 17 residues. The V gene's germline CDR1 is MNHEY and CDR2 SMNVEV (reference sequence).